This T cell receptor beta chain is drawn from a study of a mutant IDH1 vaccine in newly diagnosed glioma. Study overall: Vaccinations were initiated 4-6 weeks following radiotherapy alone, or were given together with temozolomide cycles. Pretreatment consisted of radiotherapy, temozolomide, or both, with most receiving both.

This clone was observed once. Its antigen is not identified. Some clones are missing from TCRdb's copy, which holds only in-frame ones; the method was immunoSEQ multiplex PCR. This sample has 45,000 to 65,000 clones, with 75% to 95% found just once. The time point denotes: week 11, during vaccination. The investigators gave 300 ug of mutant IDH1 20-mer peptide in each vaccine dose, together with topical imiquimod. This sequence was found in a man aged 45-65 years with glioma. Here the sequenced sample was PBMCs, taken from a glioma patient whose treatment included an IDH1 peptide vaccine.

DNA of the CDR3: TGTGCCAGCGCTGATGAGTCAAACACCGGGGAGCTGTTTTTT. Protein: CASADESNTGELFF. The chain carries TRBV2 and TRBJ2-2; D gene uncertain. V was pared by 8 bases and J by 2 bases, with 12 bases between. The CDR3 contains 14 residues. CDR1 and CDR2 (germline): SNHLY, FYNNEI.